Given below is one TCR beta chain in context. Its antigen is currently not known. No much larger clone exists at a distance of one base, and base qualities are not known. The germline V gene (reference sequence) yields MNHEY for CDR1 and SMNVEV for CDR2. Trimming takes 8 bases from V and 7 bases from J, and the germline ends sit 15 bases apart. The CDR3 starts with the cysteine, ends with the phenylalanine, and has 12 residues. Only the CDR3 region is kept as DNA, spanning 36 bases read in frame from base 1. This entry comes from a study of control samples from healthy donors and cancer patients (TCRdb year 2020). The library was obtained by the immunoSEQ multiplex PCR assay. The table was pulled from immuneACCESS by TCRdb, which kept in-frame rearrangements only. Such tables lose some clones; where checked, under half of the loss comes from unresolved V genes, and the rest has no known cause. The table for this sample lists 150,000 to 200,000 clones; more than 85% of them were counted only once. Around 2.2% of the sample belongs to the ten largest clones.

This chain joins TRBV27 to TRBJ2-7; the D region possibly corresponds to TRBD2 (5 bases align). What was sequenced was blood. The receptor was isolated from a woman aged 40 to 55 in good health. The CDR3 corresponds to CASRPTPGEQYF. Here is the DNA: TGTGCCAGCCGCCCCACCCCGGGGGAGCAGTACTTC.